The 26 T cell receptor beta chains in this list originate from one sample, sequenced in a study of blood T cells in healthy people across ages. The use of a sample-barcoded 5' primer and a J-beta primer mix characterized a second PCR of 7 to 11 cycles. TCRdb re-called the 5' RACE reads with MiXCR, one entry per CDR3 protein. The table lists just over 800,000 distinct CDR3 sequences, 62% of them singletons. The sequencing input was blood. The receptors were sampled from a man aged 25 to 45 in good health.

A note on this clonotype: This may be a read error: a much more frequent sequence differs by one nucleotide. V gene TRBV4-2 combines with J gene TRBJ2-7; TRBD2 matches at 8 bases. This CDR3 region has 16 residues. V lost 0 bases and J lost 7; bases outside the gene matches: 11. CDR1 LGHNA and CDR2 YNFKEQ come from the germline V gene. The CDR3 nucleotides read TGTGCCAGCAGCCAAGATGCCGGGGGGGCGGGCAATGAGCAGTACTTC. This codes for CASSQDAGGAGNEQYF.

The V and J genes are TRBV7-6 and TRBJ2-5, with a weak D call TRBD1 (6 bases). This CDR3 region has 14 residues. The V end lost 5 bases, the J end lost 2 bases, and 12 bases lay between the germline ends. Germline V gene lookup returns CDR1 SGHVS and CDR2 FNYEAQ. Written as DNA, the CDR3 is TGTGCCAGCAGCGGGCAGGGGCGACAAGAGACCCAGTACTTC. Translation gives CASSGQGRQETQYF.

Only a few counts were recorded for this clonotype. The gene calls are TRBV29-1 and TRBJ2-5; 7 nucleotides align to TRBD1. The end of the DNA aligns better with TRBJ2-7, so the J call may be wrong. The CDR3 has 12 amino acids. The germline gives CDR1 SQVTM, CDR2 ANQGSEA. Here the CDR3 DNA reads TGCAGCGTTCCCGGGGACAGCTACGAGCAGTACTTC. Encoded protein: CSVPGDSYEQYF.

About this clonotype itself: Just one base apart from a much larger clone, this may be a read error. The chain links TRBV7-2 to TRBJ2-1; D gene uncertain. Germline V gene sequence: CDR1 SGHTA, CDR2 FQGNSA. V lost 2 bases to trimming and J lost 0 bases, with 2 bases between them. The CDR3 sequence is 13 residues long. CDR3 DNA: TGTGCCAGCAGCTTACGCTCCTACAATGAGCAGTTCTTC. It encodes CASSLRSYNEQFF.

The V gene is TRBV29-1, the J gene TRBJ2-1, with unresolved D. CDR3 size: 12 residues. V was pared by 3 bases and J by 0 bases, with 3 bases between. Germline values: CDR1 SQVTM, CDR2 ANQGSEA. In DNA form, the CDR3 reads TGCAGCGTTGAGAGCTCCTACAATGAGCAGTTCTTC. Its protein is CSVESSYNEQFF.

This clonotype was seen a single time. V gene TRBV29-1 combines with J gene TRBJ2-2, with 10 bases identical to TRBD1. The CDR3 runs 13 residues. Germline V CDR1 and CDR2: SQVTM, ANQGSEA. The ends lost 3 bases at V and 6 bases at J; junction bases unmatched: 1. CDR3 sequence (DNA): TGCAGCGTTGACGACAGGGGGCCCGGGGAGCTGTTTTTT. It translates to CSVDDRGPGELFF.

This clonotype was seen only once. The chain recombines TRBV29-1 with TRBJ2-5, with D possibly matching TRBD1 (6 bases). Germline lookup yields CDR1 SQVTM and CDR2 ANQGSEA. V was cut by 6 bases and J by 7 bases, with 12 bases left in between. The CDR3 runs to 11 residues. CDR3 nucleotide sequence: TGCAGCGTCCGACAGGAAGGGACCCAGTACTTC. It encodes CSVRQEGTQYF. The whole variable domain, filled in from reference TRBV29-1 and TRBJ2-5, reads SAVISQKPSRDICQRGTSLTIQCQVDSQVTMMFWYRQQPGQSLTLIATANQGSEATYESGFVIDKFPISRPNLTFSTLTVSNMSPEDSSIYLCSVRQEGTQYFGPGTRLLVL.

The gene calls are TRBV6-6 and TRBJ1-2, with D uncertain. Looked up from germline, CDR1 is MNHNY and CDR2 is SVGAGI (reference sequence). The CDR3 loop spans 15 amino acids. Trimming cost V 11 bases and J 4 bases, with 23 bases left between them. DNA for the CDR3: TGTGCCGGCACCTCCCTCCGGATCGGAACCTATGGCTACACCTTC. Translating it yields CAGTSLRIGTYGYTF.

This chain links TRBV7-9 with TRBJ1-2, with TRBD1 matching 9 bases. The V gene end was trimmed by 5 bases and the J gene end by 5 bases; junction bases not matched to a gene: 6. The CDR3 sequence is 14 residues long. The germline V gene encodes CDR1 SEHNR and CDR2 FQNEAQ (reference sequence). DNA of the CDR3: TGTGCCAGCAGCGTGACGGGACAGGGTTATGGCTACACCTTC. It encodes CASSVTGQGYGYTF.

This sequence joins TRBV14 and TRBJ2-3; no definite D call. The germline V gene has CDR1 SGHDN and CDR2 FVKESK. The V end lost 3 bases, the J end lost 0 bases, and 13 bases lay between the germline ends. The CDR3 length is 16 residues. CDR3 DNA: TGTGCCAGCAGCCAGCCCCGGCGGCGGAGCACAGATACGCAGTATTTT. Translating it yields CASSQPRRRSTDTQYF.

The chain uses TRBV3-1 and TRBJ2-4; D possibly corresponds to TRBD1 (6 bases). The V gene's germline CDR1 is LGHDT and CDR2 YNNKEL (reference sequence). The CDR3 loop spans 16 amino acids. V gave up 5 bases and J gave up 4 bases, with 18 bases separating them. CDR3 residues: CASSARGRGRKNIQYF. The CDR3, as DNA: TGTGCCAGCAGCGCCCGCGGCAGGGGACGTAAAAACATTCAGTACTTC. Based on the CDR3 plus reference TRBV3-1 and TRBJ2-4, the full variable domain is DTAVSQTPKYLVTQMGNDKSIKCEQNLGHDTMYWYKQDSKKFLKIMFSYNNKELIINETVPNRFSPKSPDKAHLNLHINSLELGDSAVYFCASSARGRGRKNIQYFGAGTRLSVL.

The chain joins TRBV24-1 to TRBJ2-1; D is uncertain. The V gene's germline CDR1 is KGHDR and CDR2 SFDVKD. CDR3 length equals 11 residues. Trimming took off 7 bases at V and 8 bases at J, with 8 bases between the two ends. CDR3 nucleotides: TGTGCCACCAGGGTTGGCGATGAGCAGTTCTTC. Protein sequence: CATRVGDEQFF.

CDR3 nucleotides: TGCAGTGCTAGTATCGCCCAAGAGACCCAGTACTTC. Protein product: CSASIAQETQYF. The chain recombines TRBV20-1 with TRBJ2-5; the D is unclear. The V gene's germline CDR1 is DFQATT and CDR2 SNEGSKA (reference sequence). V was clipped by 3 bases and J by 1 base, with 6 bases between them. The CDR3 is made up of 12 amino acids.

The sample holds a few counts of this clonotype. This chain links TRBV10-3 with TRBJ2-3, with D perhaps matching TRBD1 (6 bases). This CDR3 is 15 amino acids long. Trimming took off 5 bases at V and 0 bases at J, with 12 bases between the two ends. In germline, CDR1 is ENHRY, CDR2 SYGVKD. CDR3 loop: CAISQTGDSTDTQYF. CDR3 coding DNA: TGTGCCATCAGTCAGACAGGAGACAGCACAGATACGCAGTATTTT.

This chain connects TRBV3-1 to TRBJ2-1, with D hard to call. Germline V gives CDR1 LGHDT, CDR2 YNNKEL (reference sequence). V gave up 3 bases and J gave up 7 bases, with 4 bases separating them. CDR3 length equals 11 residues. CDR3 in DNA: TGTGCCAGCAGCCATAAGAATGAGCAGTTCTTC. It yields the protein CASSHKNEQFF.

The chain recombines TRBV6-5 with TRBJ2-7, with TRBD1 as a possible D gene (6 bases). The CDR3 contains 17 residues. Germline V gene data show CDR1 as MNHEY and CDR2 as SVGAGI. The V end was cut by 4 bases, the J end by 3 bases, with 22 bases between. The chain's CDR3 is CASSSLTLEQGVYEQYF. In DNA form, the CDR3 reads TGTGCCAGCAGTTCCCTGACATTAGAACAGGGAGTCTACGAGCAGTACTTC.

The chain uses TRBV12-3 or TRBV12-4 and TRBJ1-5, with D tentatively TRBD1 (5 bases). CDR3 size: 14 residues. V was cut by 3 bases and J by 2 bases, with 8 bases left in between. CDR3: CASSFEGGNQPQHF. The CDR3 DNA reads TGTGCCAGCAGTTTTGAAGGGGGCAATCAGCCCCAGCATTTT.

This chain uses TRBV6-2 or TRBV6-3 with TRBJ2-1; D remains ambiguous. V lost 2 bases to trimming and J lost 12 bases, with 8 bases between them. The germline V gene has CDR1 MNHEY and CDR2 SVGEGT. The CDR3 is made up of 11 amino acids. Here the CDR3 reads CASSYKGTQFF. DNA of the CDR3: TGTGCCAGCAGTTACAAGGGCACGCAGTTCTTC.

The chain recombines TRBV10-3 with TRBJ2-3, with TRBD2 identical over 9 bases. The CDR3 runs 15 residues. Germline V gives CDR1 ENHRY, CDR2 SYGVKD. Trimming cost V 4 bases and J 3 bases; bases outside gene matches: 5. CDR3 sequence (DNA): TGTGCCATCAGTGTTCTAGCGGGGAGGACAGATACGCAGTATTTT. This sequence encodes CAISVLAGRTDTQYF.

The rearrangement joins TRBV6-5 to TRBJ2-5; D is unresolved. Germline loops: CDR1 MNHEY, CDR2 SVGAGI. The V and J ends lost 0 bases and 5 bases respectively, with 13 bases between them. The CDR3 consists of 15 residues. CDR3 loop: CASSYSSIQAETQYF. The CDR3 DNA reads TGTGCCAGCAGTTACTCAAGCATTCAGGCCGAGACCCAGTACTTC.

V usage is TRBV20-1 and J usage is TRBJ1-5; D might be TRBD1 (5 bases). V was shortened by 4 bases and J by 1 base, with 8 bases between the two germline ends. The CDR3 consists of 13 residues. Germline assignment: CDR1 DFQATT and CDR2 SNEGSKA (reference sequence). The CDR3 is CSATDTSNQPQHF. The DNA of the CDR3 is TGCAGTGCTACGGACACCAGCAATCAGCCCCAGCATTTT.

This chain's CDR3 is CASSQGQDRSNEKLFF. The CDR3 DNA reads TGTGCCAGCAGCCAGGGACAGGATCGATCTAATGAAAAACTGTTTTTT. The V and J genes are TRBV4-2 and TRBJ1-4; the match to TRBD1 covers 8 bases. This CDR3 spans 16 amino acids. The germline CDR1 and CDR2 sequences are LGHNA and YNFKEQ. With V trimmed by 3 bases and J by 3 bases, 6 bases remained unmatched.

This chain joins TRBV7-9 and TRBJ2-1; TRBD2 matches 7 bases. The CDR3 sequence is 15 residues long. V lost 5 bases and J lost 2; bases outside the gene matches: 6. CDR1 SEHNR and CDR2 FQNEAQ come from the germline V gene (reference sequence). The CDR3 here is CASSPRLAPYNEQFF. The CDR3 coding sequence is TGTGCCAGCAGCCCCCGACTAGCCCCCTACAATGAGCAGTTCTTC.

This clonotype was seen more than once but under ten times. The chain links TRBV29-1 to TRBJ2-1, with D unclear. The CDR3 is 14 amino acids. V shed 1 base and J shed 5 bases, with 12 bases lying between them. Germline CDR1 reads SQVTM; CDR2 reads ANQGSEA. The CDR3 protein is CSVEVGNRNNEQFF. The CDR3 DNA is TGCAGCGTTGAAGTTGGTAATAGAAACAATGAGCAGTTCTTC.

This clonotype was seen a few times. This CDR3 is CSVGSSGGYDTQYF. For the CDR3, the DNA is TGCAGCGTGGGGTCTAGCGGGGGTTACGATACGCAGTATTTT. The gene calls are TRBV29-1 and TRBJ2-3, with 10 bases that match TRBD2. The CDR3 covers 14 residues. Germline CDR1 SQVTM, CDR2 ANQGSEA. Trimming at V came to 6 bases and at J to 6 bases, leaving 9 bases not matched to a gene.

The chain employs TRBV11-2 and TRBJ2-3; 8 positions match TRBD2. The CDR3 is made up of 14 amino acids. Trimming cost V 5 bases and J 6 bases; bases outside gene matches: 7. From germline, CDR1 is SGHAT and CDR2 FQNNGV. CDR3 DNA sequence: TGTGCCAGCAGCCCCGGGGGGGCCGGGGATACGCAGTATTTT. Amino acids: CASSPGGAGDTQYF.